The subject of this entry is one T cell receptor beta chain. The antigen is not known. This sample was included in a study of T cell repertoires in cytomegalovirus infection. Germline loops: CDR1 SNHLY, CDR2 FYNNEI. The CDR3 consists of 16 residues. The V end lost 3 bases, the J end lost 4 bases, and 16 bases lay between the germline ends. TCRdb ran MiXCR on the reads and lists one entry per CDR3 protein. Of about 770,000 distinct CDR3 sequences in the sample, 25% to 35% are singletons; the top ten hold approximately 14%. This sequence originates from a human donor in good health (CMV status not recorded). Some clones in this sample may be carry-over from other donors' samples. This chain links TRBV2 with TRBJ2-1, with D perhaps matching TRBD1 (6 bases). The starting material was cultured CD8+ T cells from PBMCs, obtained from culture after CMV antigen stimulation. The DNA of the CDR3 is TGTGCCAGCAGTGATTGGAACAGGGACCCTTACAATGAGCAGTTCTTC. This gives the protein CASSDWNRDPYNEQFF.